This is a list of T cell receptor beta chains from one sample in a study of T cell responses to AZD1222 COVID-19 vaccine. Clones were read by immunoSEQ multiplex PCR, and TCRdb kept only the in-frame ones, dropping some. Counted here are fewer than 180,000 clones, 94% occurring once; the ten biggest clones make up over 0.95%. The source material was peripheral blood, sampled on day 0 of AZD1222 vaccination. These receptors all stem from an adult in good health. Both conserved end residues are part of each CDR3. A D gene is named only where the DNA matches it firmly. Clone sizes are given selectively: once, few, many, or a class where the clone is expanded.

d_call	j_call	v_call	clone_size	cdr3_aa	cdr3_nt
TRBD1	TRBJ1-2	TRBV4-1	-	CASTRTGLGYGYTF	TGCGCCAGCACCAGGACAGGGTTGGGCTATGGCTACACCTTC
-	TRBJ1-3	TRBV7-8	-	CASSPVAPGPGNTIYF	TGTGCCAGCAGCCCTGTAGCGCCGGGACCTGGAAACACCATATATTTT
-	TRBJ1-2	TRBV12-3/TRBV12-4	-	CASSFGTNYGYTF	TGTGCCAGCAGTTTCGGCACGAACTATGGCTACACCTTC
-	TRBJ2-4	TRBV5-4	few	CASSRPSPENIQYF	TGTGCCAGCAGCCGACCCTCCCCAGAAAACATTCAGTACTTC
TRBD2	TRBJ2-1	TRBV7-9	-	CASSIFSGEQFF	TGTGCCAGCAGCATTTTTAGCGGGGAGCAGTTCTTC
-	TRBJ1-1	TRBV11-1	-	CASSFLSSHTEAFF	TGTGCCAGCAGCTTTCTGTCCAGTCACACTGAAGCTTTCTTT
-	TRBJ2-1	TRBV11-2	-	CASSLDPREQFF	TGTGCCAGCAGCTTAGATCCCAGGGAGCAGTTCTTC
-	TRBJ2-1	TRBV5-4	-	CASSSGKGAYNEQFF	TGTGCCAGCAGCTCCGGGAAAGGGGCCTACAATGAGCAGTTCTTC
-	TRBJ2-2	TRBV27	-	CASSLSPGELFF	TGTGCCAGCAGTTTATCTCCCGGGGAGCTGTTTTTT
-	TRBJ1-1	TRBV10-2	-	CASSLTGPAEAFF	TGCGCCAGCAGCCTGACAGGTCCCGCTGAAGCTTTCTTT
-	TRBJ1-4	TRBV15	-	CATSRDREKLFF	TGTGCCACCAGCAGAGACCGGGAAAAACTGTTTTTT
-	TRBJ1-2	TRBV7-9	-	CASSPPVATNYGYTF	TGTGCCAGCAGCCCCCCTGTTGCAACTAACTATGGCTACACCTTC
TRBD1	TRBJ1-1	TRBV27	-	CASSSWEGAMNTEAFF	TGTGCCAGCAGTTCCTGGGAGGGGGCGATGAACACTGAAGCTTTCTTT
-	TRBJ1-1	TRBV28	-	CASSLPGWKAFF	TGTGCCAGCAGTTTACCGGGCTGGAAAGCTTTCTTT
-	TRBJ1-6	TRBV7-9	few	CASSPGQDYNSPLHF	TGTGCCAGCAGTCCTGGACAAGATTATAATTCACCCCTCCACTTT
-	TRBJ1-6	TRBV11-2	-	CASSLEGGQHSPLHF	TGTGCCAGCAGCTTAGAAGGGGGGCAACATTCACCCCTCCACTTT
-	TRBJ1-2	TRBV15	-	CATSIVDSRVSNYGYTF	TGTGCCACCAGCATAGTGGACAGTCGAGTTTCTAACTATGGCTACACCTTC
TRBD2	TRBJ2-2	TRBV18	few	CASSPRTSGSTGELFF	TGTGCCAGCTCACCGAGGACTAGCGGAAGCACCGGGGAGCTGTTTTTT
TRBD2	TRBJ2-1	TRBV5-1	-	CASSPGLAGGSYNEQFF	TGCGCCAGCAGCCCGGGACTAGCGGGAGGGTCCTACAATGAGCAGTTCTTC
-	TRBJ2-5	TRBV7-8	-	CASSLYGQETQYF	TGTGCCAGCAGCTTATACGGCCAAGAGACCCAGTACTTC
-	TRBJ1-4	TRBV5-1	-	CASSYSNEKLFF	TGCGCCAGCAGCTACTCTAATGAAAAACTGTTTTTT
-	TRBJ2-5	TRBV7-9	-	CASSPGDPLGETQYF	TGTGCCAGCAGCCCCGGGGACCCCCTGGGGGAGACCCAGTACTTC
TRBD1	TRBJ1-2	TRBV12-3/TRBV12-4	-	CASSLIRGYGYTF	TGTGCCAGCAGTTTAATCAGGGGGTATGGCTACACCTTC
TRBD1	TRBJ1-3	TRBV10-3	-	CATRTGLGGNTIYF	TGTGCCACGCGGACAGGGCTCGGTGGAAACACCATATATTTT
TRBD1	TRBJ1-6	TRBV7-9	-	CASSLLAGGVNSPLHF	TGTGCCAGCAGCTTATTGGCAGGGGGGGTGAATTCACCCCTCCACTTT
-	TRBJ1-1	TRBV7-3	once	CASSLQGGKAFF	TGTGCCAGCAGCTTACAGGGAGGTAAAGCTTTCTTT
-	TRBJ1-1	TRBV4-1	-	CASSQDPAILNTEAFF	TGCGCCAGCAGCCAAGATCCGGCTATATTGAACACTGAAGCTTTCTTT
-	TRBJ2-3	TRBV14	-	CASSQVKDTQYF	TGTGCCAGCAGCCAAGTTAAAGATACGCAGTATTTT
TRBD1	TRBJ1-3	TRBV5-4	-	CASSSQGANTIYF	TGTGCCAGCAGCAGTCAGGGGGCGAACACCATATATTTT
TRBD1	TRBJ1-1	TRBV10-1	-	CASTPDRRNTEAFF	TGCGCCAGCACCCCGGACAGGCGAAACACTGAAGCTTTCTTT
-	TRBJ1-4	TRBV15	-	CATRLIATNEKLFF	TGTGCCACCAGACTGATCGCAACTAATGAAAAACTGTTTTTT
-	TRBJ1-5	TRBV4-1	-	CASSQGDRSVRPQHF	TGCGCCAGCAGCCAAGGAGACAGGTCGGTGCGGCCCCAGCATTTT
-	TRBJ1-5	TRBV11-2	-	CASSLLGQPQHF	TGTGCCAGCAGCCTTTTGGGCCAGCCCCAGCATTTT
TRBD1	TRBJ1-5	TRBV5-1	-	CASSMVAGGDQPQHF	TGCGCCAGCTCCATGGTGGCAGGGGGCGATCAGCCCCAGCATTTT
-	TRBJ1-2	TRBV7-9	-	CASSFSSESDGYTF	TGTGCCAGCAGCTTCTCTTCGGAGTCGGATGGCTACACCTTC
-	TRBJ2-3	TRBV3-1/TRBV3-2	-	CASSQVERDRRNTQYF	TGTGCCAGCAGCCAAGTAGAACGGGATAGGAGAAATACGCAGTATTTT
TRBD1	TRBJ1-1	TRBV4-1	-	CASSQDRRQGGDTEAFF	TGCGCCAGCAGCCAAGATAGGAGACAGGGGGGAGACACTGAAGCTTTCTTT
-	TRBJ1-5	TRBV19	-	CASREGSWSNQPQHF	TGTGCCAGTAGGGAGGGGAGTTGGAGCAATCAGCCCCAGCATTTT
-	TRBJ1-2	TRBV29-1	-	CSVEVGGYTF	TGCAGCGTTGAAGTTGGTGGCTACACCTTC
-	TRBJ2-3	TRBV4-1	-	CASSQAYTDTQYF	TGCGCCAGCAGCCAGGCCTACACAGATACGCAGTATTTT
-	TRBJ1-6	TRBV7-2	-	CASSFGGSSYNSPLHF	TGTGCCAGCAGCTTTGGGGGTAGCTCCTATAATTCACCCCTCCACTTT
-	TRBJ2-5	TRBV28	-	CASSTRRRETQYF	TGTGCCAGCAGTACGCGAAGGAGGGAGACCCAGTACTTC
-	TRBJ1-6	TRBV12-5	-	CASGYAGASPLHF	TGTGCTAGTGGGTACGCAGGGGCTTCACCCCTCCACTTT
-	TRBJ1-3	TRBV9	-	CASSVEGGAPFSNTIYF	TGTGCCAGCAGCGTAGAGGGTGGGGCTCCTTTTTCGAACACCATATATTTT
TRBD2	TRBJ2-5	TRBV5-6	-	CASSLFGRGEYQETQYF	TGTGCCAGCAGCTTGTTTGGGCGGGGGGAGTACCAAGAGACCCAGTACTTC
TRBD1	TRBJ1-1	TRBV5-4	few	CASSPGDRVGTEAFF	TGTGCCAGCAGCCCGGGGGACAGGGTCGGGACTGAAGCTTTCTTT
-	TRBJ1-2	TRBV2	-	CASSEAYGGENGYTF	TGTGCCAGCAGTGAAGCGTACGGGGGGGAGAATGGCTACACCTTC